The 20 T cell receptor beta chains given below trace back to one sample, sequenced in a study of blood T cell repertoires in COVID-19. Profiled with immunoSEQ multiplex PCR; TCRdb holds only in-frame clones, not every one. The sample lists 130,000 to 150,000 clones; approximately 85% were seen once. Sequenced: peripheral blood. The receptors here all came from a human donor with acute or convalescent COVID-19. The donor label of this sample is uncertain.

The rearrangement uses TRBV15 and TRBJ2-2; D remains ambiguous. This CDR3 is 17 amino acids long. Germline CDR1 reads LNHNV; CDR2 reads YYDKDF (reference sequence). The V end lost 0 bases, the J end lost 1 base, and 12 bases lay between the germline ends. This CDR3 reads CATSRDLNTMNTGELFF. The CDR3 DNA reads TGTGCCACCAGCAGAGATCTCAACACCATGAACACCGGGGAGCTGTTTTTT.

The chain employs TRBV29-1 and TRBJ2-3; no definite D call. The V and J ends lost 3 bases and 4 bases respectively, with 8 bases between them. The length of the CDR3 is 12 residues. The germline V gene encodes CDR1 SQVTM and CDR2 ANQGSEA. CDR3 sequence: CSVEAVPDTQYF. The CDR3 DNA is TGCAGCGTTGAGGCGGTACCAGATACGCAGTATTTT.

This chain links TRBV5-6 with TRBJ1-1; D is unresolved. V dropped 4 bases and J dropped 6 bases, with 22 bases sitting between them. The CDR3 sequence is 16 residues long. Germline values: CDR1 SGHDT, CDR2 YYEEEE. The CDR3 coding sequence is TGTGCCAGCAGCCCCTGGGTGACCGACGGGGAATCTGAAGCTTTCTTT. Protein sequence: CASSPWVTDGESEAFF.

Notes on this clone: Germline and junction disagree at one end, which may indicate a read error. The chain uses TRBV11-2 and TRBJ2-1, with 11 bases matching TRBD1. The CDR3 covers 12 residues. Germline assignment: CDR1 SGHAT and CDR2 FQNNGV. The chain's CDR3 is CASSPPRDRGVF. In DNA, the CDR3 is TGTGCCAGCAGCCCCCCCCGGGACAGGGGGGTCTTC.

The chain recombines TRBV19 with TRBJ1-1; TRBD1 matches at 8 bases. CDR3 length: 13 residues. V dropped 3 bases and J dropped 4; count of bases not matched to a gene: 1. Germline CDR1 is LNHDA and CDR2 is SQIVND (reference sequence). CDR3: CASSMGQATEAFF. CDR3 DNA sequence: TGTGCCAGTAGTATGGGACAGGCCACTGAAGCTTTCTTT.

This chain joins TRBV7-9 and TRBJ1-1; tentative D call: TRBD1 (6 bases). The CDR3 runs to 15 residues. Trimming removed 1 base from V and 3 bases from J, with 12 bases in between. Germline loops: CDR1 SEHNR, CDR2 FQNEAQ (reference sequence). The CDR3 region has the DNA TGTGCCAGCAGCTTAGGGGGGCGACAGTACACTGAAGCTTTCTTT. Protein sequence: CASSLGGRQYTEAFF.

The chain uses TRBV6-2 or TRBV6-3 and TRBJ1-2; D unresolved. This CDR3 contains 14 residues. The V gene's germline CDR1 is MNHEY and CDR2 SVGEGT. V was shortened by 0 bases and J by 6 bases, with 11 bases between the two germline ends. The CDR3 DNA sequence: TGTGCCAGCAGTTACTCGTGGGGAGGTAATGGCTACACCTTC. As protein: CASSYSWGGNGYTF.

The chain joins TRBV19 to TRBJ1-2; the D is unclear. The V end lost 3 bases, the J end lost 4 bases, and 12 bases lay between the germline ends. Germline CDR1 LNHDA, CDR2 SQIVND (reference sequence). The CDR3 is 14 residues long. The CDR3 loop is CASSIEEVSYGYTF. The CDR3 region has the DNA TGTGCCAGTAGTATCGAAGAAGTTAGCTATGGCTACACCTTC.

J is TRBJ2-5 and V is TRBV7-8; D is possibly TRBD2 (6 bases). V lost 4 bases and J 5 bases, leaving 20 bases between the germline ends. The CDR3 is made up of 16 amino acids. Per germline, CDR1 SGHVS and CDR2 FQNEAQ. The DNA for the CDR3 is TGTGCCAGCAGCTATAGCGCTAGCGCGATAGGGGAGACCCAGTACTTC. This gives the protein CASSYSASAIGETQYF.

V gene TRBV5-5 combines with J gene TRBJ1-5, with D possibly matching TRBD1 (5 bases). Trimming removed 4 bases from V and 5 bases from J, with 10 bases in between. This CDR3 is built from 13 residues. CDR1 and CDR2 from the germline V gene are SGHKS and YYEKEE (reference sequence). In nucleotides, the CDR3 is TGTGCCAGCAGCCCGGACACCGATCAGCCCCAGCATTTT. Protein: CASSPDTDQPQHF.

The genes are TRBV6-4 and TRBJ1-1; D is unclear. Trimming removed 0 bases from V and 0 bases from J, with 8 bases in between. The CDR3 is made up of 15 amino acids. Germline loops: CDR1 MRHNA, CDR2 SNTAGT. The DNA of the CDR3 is TGTGCCAGCAGTGACTCGGGCAGGATGAACACTGAAGCTTTCTTT. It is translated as CASSDSGRMNTEAFF.

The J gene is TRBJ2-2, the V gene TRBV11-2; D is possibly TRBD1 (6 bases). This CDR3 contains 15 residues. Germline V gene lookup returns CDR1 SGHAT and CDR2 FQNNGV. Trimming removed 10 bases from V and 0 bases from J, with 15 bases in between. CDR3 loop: CAKRAGASNTGELFF. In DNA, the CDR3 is TGTGCCAAAAGAGCAGGGGCCTCGAACACCGGGGAGCTGTTTTTT. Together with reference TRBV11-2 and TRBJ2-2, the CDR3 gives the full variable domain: EAGVAQSPRYKIIEKRQSVAFWCNPISGHATLYWYQQILGQGPKLLIQFQNNGVVDDSQLPKDRFSAERLKGVDSTLKIQPAKLEDSAVYLCAKRAGASNTGELFFGEGSRLTVL.

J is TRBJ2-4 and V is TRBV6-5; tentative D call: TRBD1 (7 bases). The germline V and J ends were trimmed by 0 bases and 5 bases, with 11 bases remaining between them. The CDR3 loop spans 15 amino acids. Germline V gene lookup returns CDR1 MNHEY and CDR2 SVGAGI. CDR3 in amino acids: CASSYSGGGENIQYF. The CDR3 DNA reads TGTGCCAGCAGTTACTCAGGGGGCGGGGAAAACATTCAGTACTTC.

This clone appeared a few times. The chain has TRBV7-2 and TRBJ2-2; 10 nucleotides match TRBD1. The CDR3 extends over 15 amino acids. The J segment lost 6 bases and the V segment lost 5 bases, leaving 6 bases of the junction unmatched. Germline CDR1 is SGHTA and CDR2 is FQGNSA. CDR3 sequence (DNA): TGTGCCAGCAGCCCTATCGGACAGGGGGCCGGGGAGCTGTTTTTT. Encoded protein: CASSPIGQGAGELFF. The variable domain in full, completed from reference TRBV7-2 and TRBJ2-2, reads GAGVSQSPSNKVTEKGKDVELRCDPISGHTALYWYRQSLGQGLEFLIYFQGNSAPDKSGLPSDRFSAERTGGSVSTLTIQRTQQEDSAVYLCASSPIGQGAGELFFGEGSRLTVL.

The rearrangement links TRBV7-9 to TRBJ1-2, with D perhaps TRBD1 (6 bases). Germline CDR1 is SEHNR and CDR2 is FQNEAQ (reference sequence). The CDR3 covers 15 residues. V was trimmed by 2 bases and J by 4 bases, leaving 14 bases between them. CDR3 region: CASSLNGARGYGYTF. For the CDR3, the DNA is TGTGCCAGCAGCTTAAACGGGGCCAGGGGCTATGGCTACACCTTC.

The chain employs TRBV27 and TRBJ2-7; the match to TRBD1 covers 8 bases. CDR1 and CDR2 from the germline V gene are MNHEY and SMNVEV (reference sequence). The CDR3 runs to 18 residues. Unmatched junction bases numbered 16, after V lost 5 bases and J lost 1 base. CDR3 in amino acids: CASSPFVVKTGGSYEQYF. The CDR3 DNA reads TGTGCCAGCAGTCCATTCGTTGTCAAAACAGGGGGTTCCTACGAGCAGTACTTC.

In DNA form, the CDR3 reads TGCGCCAGCAGCCAATTCCTACGCGACCCGGGGGCTGAAGCTTTCTTT. Translating gives CASSQFLRDPGAEAFF. The V and J genes are TRBV4-3 and TRBJ1-1, with D possibly being TRBD1 (5 bases). Germline lookup yields CDR1 LGHNA and CDR2 YSLEER. The V end lost 2 bases, the J end lost 6 bases, and 19 bases lay between the germline ends. The CDR3 consists of 16 residues.

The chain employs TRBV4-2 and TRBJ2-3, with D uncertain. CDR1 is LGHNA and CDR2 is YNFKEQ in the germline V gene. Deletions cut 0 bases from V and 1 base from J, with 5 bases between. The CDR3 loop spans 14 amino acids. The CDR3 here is CASSQDLGTDTQYF. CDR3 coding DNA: TGTGCCAGCAGCCAAGATCTAGGCACAGATACGCAGTATTTT.

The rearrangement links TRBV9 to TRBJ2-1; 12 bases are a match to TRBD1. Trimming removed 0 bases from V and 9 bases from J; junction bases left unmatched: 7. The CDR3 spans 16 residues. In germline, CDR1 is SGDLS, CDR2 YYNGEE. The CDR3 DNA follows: TGTGCCAGCAGCGTAGGTGGGACAGGGGGCCAGGGTGAGCAGTTCTTC. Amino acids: CASSVGGTGGQGEQFF.

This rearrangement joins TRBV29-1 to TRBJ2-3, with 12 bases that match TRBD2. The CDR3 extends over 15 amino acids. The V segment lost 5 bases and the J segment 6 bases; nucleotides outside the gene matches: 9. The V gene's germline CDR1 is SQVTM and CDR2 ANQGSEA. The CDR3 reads CSVPRTSGMSDTQYF. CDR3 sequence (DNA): TGCAGCGTTCCTCGGACTAGCGGGATGAGCGATACGCAGTATTTT.